This T cell receptor (beta chain) originates from a study of T cell responses to AZD1222 COVID-19 vaccine. Remarks on this clone: The antigen remains undetermined.

CDR3 size: 15 residues. V was shortened by 3 bases and J by 1 base, with 7 bases between the two germline ends. CDR1 LNHDA and CDR2 SQIVND come from the germline V gene (reference sequence). Assay: immunoSEQ multiplex PCR; the TCRdb copy retains only in-frame clones and omits some. In the table there are about 96,000 clones, almost 90% of which are singletons. The study's findings and limits: Vaccination with two AZD1222 doses was followed by a rise in Spike-specific TCR breadth and depth. Targets within unmutated variant regions were reportedly found for nearly half of spike-specific TCRs. Possibly, clonal diversity was underestimated; donors were largely white British and included more females.

The sequence derives from an adult in good health. This material consisted of peripheral blood, taken on day 0 of AZD1222 vaccination. The chain carries TRBV19 and TRBJ2-6, with D possibly matching TRBD2 (5 bases). This chain's CDR3 is CASSIGVSGANVLTF. Here the CDR3 DNA reads TGTGCCAGTAGTATCGGGGTATCTGGGGCCAACGTCCTGACTTTC.